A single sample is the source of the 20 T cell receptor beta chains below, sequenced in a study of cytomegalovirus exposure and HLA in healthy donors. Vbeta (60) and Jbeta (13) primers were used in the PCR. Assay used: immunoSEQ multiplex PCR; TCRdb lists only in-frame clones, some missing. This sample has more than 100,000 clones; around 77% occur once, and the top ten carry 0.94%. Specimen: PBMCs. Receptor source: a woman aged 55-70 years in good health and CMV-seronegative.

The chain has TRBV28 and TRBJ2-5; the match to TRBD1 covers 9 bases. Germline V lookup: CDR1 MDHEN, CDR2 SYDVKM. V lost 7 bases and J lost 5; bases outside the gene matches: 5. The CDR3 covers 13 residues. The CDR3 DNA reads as TGTGCCAGCACAACAGGGGGCGATGAGACCCAGTACTTC. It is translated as CASTTGGDETQYF.

The CDR3 DNA reads as TGTGCCAGCTCCAACCCGGGATCTCCCAACTACGAGCAGTACTTC. Protein product: CASSNPGSPNYEQYF. The chain has TRBV18 and TRBJ2-7; TRBD2 might be the D (5 bases). This CDR3 spans 15 amino acids. The germline V and J ends were trimmed by 6 bases and 3 bases, with 18 bases remaining between them. In germline, CDR1 is KGHSH, CDR2 LQKENI.

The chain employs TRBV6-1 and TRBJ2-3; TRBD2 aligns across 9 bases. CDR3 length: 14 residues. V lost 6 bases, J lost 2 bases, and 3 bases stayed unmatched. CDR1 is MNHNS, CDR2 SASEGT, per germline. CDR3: CASRRGGSTDTQYF. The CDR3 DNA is TGTGCCAGCAGGCGGGGGGGTTCCACAGATACGCAGTATTTT.

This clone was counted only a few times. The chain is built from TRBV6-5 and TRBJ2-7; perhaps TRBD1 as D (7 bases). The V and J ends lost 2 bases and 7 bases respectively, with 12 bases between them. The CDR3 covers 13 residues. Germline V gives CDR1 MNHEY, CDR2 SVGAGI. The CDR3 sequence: CASSYTGAGEQYF. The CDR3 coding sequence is TGTGCCAGCAGTTACACAGGGGCGGGGGAGCAGTACTTC.

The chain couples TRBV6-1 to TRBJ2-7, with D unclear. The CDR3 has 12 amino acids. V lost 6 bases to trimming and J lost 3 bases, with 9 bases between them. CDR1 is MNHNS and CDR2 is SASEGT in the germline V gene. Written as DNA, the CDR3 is TGTGCCAGCAGCAGGAATATCTACGAGCAGTACTTC. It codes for CASSRNIYEQYF.

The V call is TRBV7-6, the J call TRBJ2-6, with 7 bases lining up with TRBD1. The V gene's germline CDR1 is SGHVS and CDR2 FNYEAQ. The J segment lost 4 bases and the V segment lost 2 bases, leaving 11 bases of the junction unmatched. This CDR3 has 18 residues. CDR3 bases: TGTGCCAGCAGCTTAAACAGGGGCCAAATTGGGGGGGCCAACGTCCTGACTTTC. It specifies CASSLNRGQIGGANVLTF.

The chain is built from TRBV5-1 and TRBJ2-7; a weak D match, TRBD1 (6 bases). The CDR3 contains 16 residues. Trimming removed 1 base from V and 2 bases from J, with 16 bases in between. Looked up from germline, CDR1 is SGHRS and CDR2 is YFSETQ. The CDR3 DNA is TGCGCCAGCAGCTTGCAGGGGTCGTCAATCACCTACGAGCAGTACTTC. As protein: CASSLQGSSITYEQYF.

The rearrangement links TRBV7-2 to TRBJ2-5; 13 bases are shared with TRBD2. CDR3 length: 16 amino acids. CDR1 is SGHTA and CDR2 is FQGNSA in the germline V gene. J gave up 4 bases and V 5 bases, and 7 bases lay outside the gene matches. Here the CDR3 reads CASSPTSGRASETQYF. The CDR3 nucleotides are TGTGCCAGCAGCCCTACTAGCGGGAGGGCCTCAGAGACCCAGTACTTC.

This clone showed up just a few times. The CDR3 spells CASSLSAIGAGNTIYF. CDR3 DNA: TGTGCCAGCAGTTTAAGCGCCATCGGGGCTGGAAACACCATATATTTT. This chain uses TRBV28 with TRBJ1-3; D is unresolved. The ends were cut back, 2 bases at V and 2 bases at J, with 13 bases in the middle. From germline, CDR1 is MDHEN and CDR2 SYDVKM. The CDR3 extends over 16 amino acids.

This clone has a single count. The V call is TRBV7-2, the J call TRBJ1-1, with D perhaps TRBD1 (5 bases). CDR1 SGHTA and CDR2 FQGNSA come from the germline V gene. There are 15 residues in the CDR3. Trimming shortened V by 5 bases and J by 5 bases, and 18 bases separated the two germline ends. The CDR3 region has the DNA TGTGCCAGCAGCACCGAGGCGGGACGGGTGACTGAAGCTTTCTTT. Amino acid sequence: CASSTEAGRVTEAFF. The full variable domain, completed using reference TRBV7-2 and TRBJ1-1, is GAGVSQSPSNKVTEKGKDVELRCDPISGHTALYWYRQSLGQGLEFLIYFQGNSAPDKSGLPSDRFSAERTGGSVSTLTIQRTQQEDSAVYLCASSTEAGRVTEAFFGQGTRLTVV.

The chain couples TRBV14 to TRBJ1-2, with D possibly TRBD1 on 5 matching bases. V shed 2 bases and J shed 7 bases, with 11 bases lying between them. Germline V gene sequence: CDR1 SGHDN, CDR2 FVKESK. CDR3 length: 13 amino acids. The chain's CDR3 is CASSQQTRAGYTF. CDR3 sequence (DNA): TGTGCCAGCAGCCAACAAACCAGGGCTGGCTACACCTTC.

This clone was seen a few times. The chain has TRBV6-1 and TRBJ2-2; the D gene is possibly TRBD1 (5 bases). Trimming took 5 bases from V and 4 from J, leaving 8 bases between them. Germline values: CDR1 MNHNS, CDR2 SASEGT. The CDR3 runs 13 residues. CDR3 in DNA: TGTGCCAGCAGTTCAGGGTCCACCGGGGAGCTGTTTTTT. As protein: CASSSGSTGELFF.

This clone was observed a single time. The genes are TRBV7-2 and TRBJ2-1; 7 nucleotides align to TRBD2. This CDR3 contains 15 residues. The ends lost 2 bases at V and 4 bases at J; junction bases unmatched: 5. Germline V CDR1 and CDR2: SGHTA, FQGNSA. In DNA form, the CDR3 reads TGTGCCAGCAGCTTAAGGCTAGCGGTATACAATGAGCAGTTCTTC. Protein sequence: CASSLRLAVYNEQFF. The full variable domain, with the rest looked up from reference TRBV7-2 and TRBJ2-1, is GAGVSQSPSNKVTEKGKDVELRCDPISGHTALYWYRQSLGQGLEFLIYFQGNSAPDKSGLPSDRFSAERTGGSVSTLTIQRTQQEDSAVYLCASSLRLAVYNEQFFGPGTRLTVL.

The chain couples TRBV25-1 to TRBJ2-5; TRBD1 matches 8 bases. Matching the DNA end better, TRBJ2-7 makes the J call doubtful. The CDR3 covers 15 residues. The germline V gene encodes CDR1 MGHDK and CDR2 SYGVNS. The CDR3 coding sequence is TGTGCCAGCACCCAGCCGGGCAGGGGGCGAAACGAGCAGTACTTC. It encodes CASTQPGRGRNEQYF.

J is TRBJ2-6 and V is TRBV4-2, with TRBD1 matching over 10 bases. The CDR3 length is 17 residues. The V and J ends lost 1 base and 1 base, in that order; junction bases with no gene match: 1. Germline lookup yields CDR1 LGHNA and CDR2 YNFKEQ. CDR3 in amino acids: CASSQGQGASGANVLTF. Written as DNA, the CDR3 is TGTGCCAGCAGCCAAGGACAGGGGGCGTCTGGGGCCAACGTCCTGACTTTC.

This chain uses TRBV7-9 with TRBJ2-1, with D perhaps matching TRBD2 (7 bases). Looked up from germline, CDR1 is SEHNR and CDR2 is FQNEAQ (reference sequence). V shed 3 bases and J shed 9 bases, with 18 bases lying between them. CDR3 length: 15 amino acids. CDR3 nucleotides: TGTGCCAGCAGCTTGGATGGTGGGGGGGCTTTTGAGCAGTTCTTC. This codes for CASSLDGGGAFEQFF. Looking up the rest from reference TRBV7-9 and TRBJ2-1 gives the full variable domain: DTGVSQNPRHKITKRGQNVTFRCDPISEHNRLYWYRQTLGQGPEFLTYFQNEAQLEKSRLLSDRFSAERPKGSFSTLEIQRTEQGDSAMYLCASSLDGGGAFEQFFGPGTRLTVL.

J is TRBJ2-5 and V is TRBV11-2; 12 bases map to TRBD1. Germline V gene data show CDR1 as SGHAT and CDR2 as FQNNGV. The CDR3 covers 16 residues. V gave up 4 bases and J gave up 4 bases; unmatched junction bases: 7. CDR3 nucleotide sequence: TGTGCCAGCAGCTATACCGGGACAGGGGGCCGAGAGACCCAGTACTTC. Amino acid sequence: CASSYTGTGGRETQYF.

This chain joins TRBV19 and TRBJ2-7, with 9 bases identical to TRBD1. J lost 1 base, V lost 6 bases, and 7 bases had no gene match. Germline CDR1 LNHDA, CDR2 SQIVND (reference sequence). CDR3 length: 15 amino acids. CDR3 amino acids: CASSPGQGGSYEQYF. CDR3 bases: TGTGCCAGTAGCCCGGGACAGGGAGGTTCCTACGAGCAGTACTTC.

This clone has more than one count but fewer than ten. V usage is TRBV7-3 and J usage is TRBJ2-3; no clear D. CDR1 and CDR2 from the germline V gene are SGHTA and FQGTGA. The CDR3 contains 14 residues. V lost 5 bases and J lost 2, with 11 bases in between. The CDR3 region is CASSATENTDTQYF. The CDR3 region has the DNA TGTGCCAGCAGCGCCACAGAAAACACAGATACGCAGTATTTT.

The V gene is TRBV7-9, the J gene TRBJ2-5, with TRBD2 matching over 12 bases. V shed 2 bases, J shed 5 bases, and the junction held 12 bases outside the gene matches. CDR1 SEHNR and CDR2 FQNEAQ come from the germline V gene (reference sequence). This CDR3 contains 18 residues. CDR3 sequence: CASSLSFPSGRAEETQYF. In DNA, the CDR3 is TGTGCCAGCAGCTTAAGTTTCCCTAGCGGGAGGGCCGAGGAGACCCAGTACTTC. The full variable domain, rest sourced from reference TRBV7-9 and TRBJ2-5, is DTGVSQNPRHKITKRGQNVTFRCDPISEHNRLYWYRQTLGQGPEFLTYFQNEAQLEKSRLLSDRFSAERPKGSFSTLEIQRTEQGDSAMYLCASSLSFPSGRAEETQYFGPGTRLLVL.